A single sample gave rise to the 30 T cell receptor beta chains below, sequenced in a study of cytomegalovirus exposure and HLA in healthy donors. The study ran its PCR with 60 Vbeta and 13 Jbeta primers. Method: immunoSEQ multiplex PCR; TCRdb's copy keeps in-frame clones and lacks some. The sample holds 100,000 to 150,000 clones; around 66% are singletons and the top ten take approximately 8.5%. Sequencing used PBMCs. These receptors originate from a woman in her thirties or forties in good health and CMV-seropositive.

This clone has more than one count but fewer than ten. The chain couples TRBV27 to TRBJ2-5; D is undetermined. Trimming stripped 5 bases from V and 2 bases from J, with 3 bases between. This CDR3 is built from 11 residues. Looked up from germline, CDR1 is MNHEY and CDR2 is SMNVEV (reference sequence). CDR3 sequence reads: CASSHQETQYF. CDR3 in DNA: TGTGCCAGCAGTCATCAAGAGACCCAGTACTTC.

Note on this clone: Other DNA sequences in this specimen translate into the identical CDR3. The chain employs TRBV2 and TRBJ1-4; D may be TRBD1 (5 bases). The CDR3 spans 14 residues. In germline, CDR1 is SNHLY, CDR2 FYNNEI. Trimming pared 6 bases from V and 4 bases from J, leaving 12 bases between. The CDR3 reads CASSPTGFNEKLFF. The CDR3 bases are TGTGCCAGCAGCCCAACAGGTTTTAATGAAAAACTGTTTTTT. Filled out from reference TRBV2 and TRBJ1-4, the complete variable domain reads EPEVTQTPSHQVTQMGQEVILRCVPISNHLYFYWYRQILGQKVEFLVSFYNNEISEKSEIFDDQFSVERPDGSNFTLKIRSTKLEDSAMYFCASSPTGFNEKLFFGSGTQLSVL.

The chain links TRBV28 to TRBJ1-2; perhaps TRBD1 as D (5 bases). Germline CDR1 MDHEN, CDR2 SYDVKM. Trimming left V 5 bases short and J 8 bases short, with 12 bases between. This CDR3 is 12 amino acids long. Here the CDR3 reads CASSTRRGGYTF. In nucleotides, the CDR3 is TGTGCCAGCAGTACACGTAGGGGAGGCTACACCTTC.

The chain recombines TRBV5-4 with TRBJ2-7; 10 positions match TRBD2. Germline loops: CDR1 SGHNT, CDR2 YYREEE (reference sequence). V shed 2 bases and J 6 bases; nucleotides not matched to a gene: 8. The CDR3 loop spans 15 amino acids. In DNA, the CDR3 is TGTGCCAGCAGCTTACCCTCTAGCGGGAGAGGCGAGCAGTACTTC. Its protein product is CASSLPSSGRGEQYF.

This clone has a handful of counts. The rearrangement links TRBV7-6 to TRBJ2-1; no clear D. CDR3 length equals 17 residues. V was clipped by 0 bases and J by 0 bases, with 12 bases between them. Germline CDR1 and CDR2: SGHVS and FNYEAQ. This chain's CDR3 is CASSLANSRASYNEQFF. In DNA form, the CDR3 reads TGTGCCAGCAGCTTAGCTAACTCGAGAGCCTCCTACAATGAGCAGTTCTTC.

The CDR3 reads CAWSTTPGGRGSYGYTF. The CDR3 DNA reads TGTGCCTGGAGTACTACGCCGGGGGGCAGGGGCTCCTATGGCTACACCTTC. The chain uses TRBV30 and TRBJ1-2, with D possibly being TRBD1 (6 bases). Deletions cut 2 bases from V and 4 bases from J, with 23 bases between. CDR3 size: 17 residues. CDR1 is GTSNPN, CDR2 SVGIG, per germline (reference sequence).

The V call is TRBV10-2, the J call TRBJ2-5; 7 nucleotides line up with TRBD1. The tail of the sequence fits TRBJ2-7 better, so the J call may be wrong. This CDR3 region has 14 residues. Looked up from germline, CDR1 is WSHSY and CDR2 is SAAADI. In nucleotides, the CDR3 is TGCGCCAGCAGTGAGCTAGGGGGCTCTTACGAGCAGTACTTC. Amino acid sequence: CASSELGGSYEQYF.

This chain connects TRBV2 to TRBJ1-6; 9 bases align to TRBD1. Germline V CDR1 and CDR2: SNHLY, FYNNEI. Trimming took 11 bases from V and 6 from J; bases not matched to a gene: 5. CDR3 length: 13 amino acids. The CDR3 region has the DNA TGTGCCCCCCGGACAGGGGCTAATTCACCCCTCCACTTT. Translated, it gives CAPRTGANSPLHF.

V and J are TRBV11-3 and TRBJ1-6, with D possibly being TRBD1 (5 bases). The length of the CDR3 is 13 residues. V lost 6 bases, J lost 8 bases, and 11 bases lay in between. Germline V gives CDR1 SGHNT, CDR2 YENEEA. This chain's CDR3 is CASSFRGDSPLHF. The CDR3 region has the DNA TGTGCCAGCAGTTTTAGGGGTGATTCACCCCTCCACTTT.

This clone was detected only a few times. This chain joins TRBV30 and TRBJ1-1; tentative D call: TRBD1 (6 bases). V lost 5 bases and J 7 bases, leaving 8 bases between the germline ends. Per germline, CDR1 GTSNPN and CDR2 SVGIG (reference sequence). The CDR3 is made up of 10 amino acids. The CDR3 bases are TGTGCCTGGGTACAGGGTGAAGCTTTCTTT. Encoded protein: CAWVQGEAFF.

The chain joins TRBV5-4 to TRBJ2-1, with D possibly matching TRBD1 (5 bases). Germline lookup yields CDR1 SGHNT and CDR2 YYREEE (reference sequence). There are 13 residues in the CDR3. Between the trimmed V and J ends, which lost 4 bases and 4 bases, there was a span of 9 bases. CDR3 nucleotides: TGTGCCAGCAGCGGGGCCTTTTACAATGAGCAGTTCTTC. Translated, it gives CASSGAFYNEQFF.

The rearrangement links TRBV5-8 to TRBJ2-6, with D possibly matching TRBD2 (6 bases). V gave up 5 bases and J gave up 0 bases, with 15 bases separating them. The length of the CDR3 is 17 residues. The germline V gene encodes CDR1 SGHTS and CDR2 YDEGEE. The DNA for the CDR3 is TGTGCCAGCAGTTCACGGGACTTCAGCTCTGGGGCCAACGTCCTGACTTTC. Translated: CASSSRDFSSGANVLTF.

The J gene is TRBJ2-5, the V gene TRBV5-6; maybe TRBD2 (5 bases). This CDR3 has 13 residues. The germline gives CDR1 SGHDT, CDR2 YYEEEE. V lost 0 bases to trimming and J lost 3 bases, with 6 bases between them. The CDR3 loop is CASSLEEEETQYF. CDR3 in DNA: TGTGCCAGCAGCTTGGAGGAGGAAGAGACCCAGTACTTC. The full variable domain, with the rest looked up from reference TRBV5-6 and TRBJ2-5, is DAGVTQSPTHLIKTRGQQVTLRCSPKSGHDTVSWYQQALGQGPQFIFQYYEEEERQRGNFPDRFSGHQFPNYSSELNVNALLLGDSALYLCASSLEEEETQYFGPGTRLLVL.

CDR3: CASSTSGPSYNEQFF. In nucleotides, the CDR3 is TGTGCCAGTAGTACTAGCGGTCCCTCCTACAATGAGCAGTTCTTC. The chain joins TRBV19 to TRBJ2-1, with TRBD2 matching 7 bases. The CDR3 has 15 residues. Trimming at V came to 4 bases and at J to 0 bases, leaving 3 bases not matched to a gene. From germline, CDR1 is LNHDA and CDR2 SQIVND (reference sequence).

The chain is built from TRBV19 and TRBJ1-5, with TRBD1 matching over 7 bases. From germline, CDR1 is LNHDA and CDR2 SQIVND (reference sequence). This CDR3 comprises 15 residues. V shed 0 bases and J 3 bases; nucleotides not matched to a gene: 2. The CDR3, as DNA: TGTGCCAGTAGTATAGATAGGGGGCACAATCAGCCCCAGCATTTT. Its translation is CASSIDRGHNQPQHF.

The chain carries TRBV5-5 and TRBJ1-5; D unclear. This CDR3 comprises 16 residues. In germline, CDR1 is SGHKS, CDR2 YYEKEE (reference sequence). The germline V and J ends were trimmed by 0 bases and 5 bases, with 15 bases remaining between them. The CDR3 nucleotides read TGTGCCAGCAGCTTGGGGGTAATGGCGGCCTATCAGCCCCAGCATTTT. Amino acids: CASSLGVMAAYQPQHF. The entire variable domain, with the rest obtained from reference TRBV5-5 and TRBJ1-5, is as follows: DAGVTQSPTHLIKTRGQQVTLRCSPISGHKSVSWYQQVLGQGPQFIFQYYEKEERGRGNFPDRFSARQFPNYSSELNVNALLLGDSALYLCASSLGVMAAYQPQHFGDGTRLSIL.

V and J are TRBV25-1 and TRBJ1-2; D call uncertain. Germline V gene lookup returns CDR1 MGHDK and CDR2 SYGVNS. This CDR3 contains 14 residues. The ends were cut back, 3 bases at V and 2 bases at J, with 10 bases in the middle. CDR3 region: CASSDRGANYGYTF. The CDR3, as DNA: TGTGCCAGCAGTGATCGGGGAGCGAACTATGGCTACACCTTC.

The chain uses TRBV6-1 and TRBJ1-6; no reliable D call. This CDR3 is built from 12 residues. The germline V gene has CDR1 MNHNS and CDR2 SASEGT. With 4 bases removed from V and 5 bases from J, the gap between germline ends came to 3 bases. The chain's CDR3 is CASSVNNSPLHF. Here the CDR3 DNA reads TGTGCCAGCAGTGTAAATAATTCACCCCTCCACTTT.

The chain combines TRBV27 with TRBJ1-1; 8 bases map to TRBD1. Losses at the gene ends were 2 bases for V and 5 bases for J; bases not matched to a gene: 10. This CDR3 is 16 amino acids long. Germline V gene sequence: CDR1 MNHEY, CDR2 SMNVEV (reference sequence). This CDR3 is CASSLGGDRGGTEAFF. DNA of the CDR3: TGTGCCAGCAGTTTAGGGGGAGACAGGGGAGGAACTGAAGCTTTCTTT.

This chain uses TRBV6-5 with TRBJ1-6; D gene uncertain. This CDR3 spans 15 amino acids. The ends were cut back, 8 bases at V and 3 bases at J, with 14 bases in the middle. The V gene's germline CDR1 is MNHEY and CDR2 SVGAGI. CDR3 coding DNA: TGTGCCAGCCGTAGGGAGGCTCTCTATAATTCACCCCTCCACTTT. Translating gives CASRREALYNSPLHF.

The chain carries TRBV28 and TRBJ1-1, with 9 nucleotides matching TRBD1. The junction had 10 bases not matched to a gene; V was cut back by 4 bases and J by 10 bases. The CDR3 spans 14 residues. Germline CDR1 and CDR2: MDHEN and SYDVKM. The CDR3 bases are TGTGCCAGCAGTTCACAGGGGGCTCGGGGGTCAGCTTTCTTT. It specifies CASSSQGARGSAFF.

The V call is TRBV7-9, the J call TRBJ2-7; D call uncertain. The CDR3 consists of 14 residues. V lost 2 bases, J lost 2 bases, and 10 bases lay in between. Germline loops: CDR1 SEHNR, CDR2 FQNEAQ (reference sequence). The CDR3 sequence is CASSLLERPYEQYF. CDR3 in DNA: TGTGCCAGCAGCTTACTGGAGAGGCCCTACGAGCAGTACTTC.

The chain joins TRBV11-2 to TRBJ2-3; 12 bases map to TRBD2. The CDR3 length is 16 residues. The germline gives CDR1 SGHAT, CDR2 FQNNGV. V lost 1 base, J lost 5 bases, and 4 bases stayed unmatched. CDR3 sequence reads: CASSLGTSGDGDTQYF. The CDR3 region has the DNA TGTGCCAGCAGCTTAGGGACTAGCGGGGACGGAGATACGCAGTATTTT.

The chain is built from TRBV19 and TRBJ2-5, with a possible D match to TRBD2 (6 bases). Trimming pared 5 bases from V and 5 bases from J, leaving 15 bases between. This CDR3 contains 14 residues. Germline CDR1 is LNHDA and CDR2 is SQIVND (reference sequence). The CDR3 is CASSELASGETQYF. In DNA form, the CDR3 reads TGTGCCAGTAGTGAGCTAGCGAGCGGGGAGACCCAGTACTTC.

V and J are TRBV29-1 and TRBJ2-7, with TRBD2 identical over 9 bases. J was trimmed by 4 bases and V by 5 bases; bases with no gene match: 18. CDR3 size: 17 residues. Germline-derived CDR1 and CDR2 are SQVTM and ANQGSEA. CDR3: CSVSTTRVAGVMYEQYF. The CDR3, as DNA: TGCAGCGTTTCGACTACTAGGGTAGCGGGAGTTATGTACGAGCAGTACTTC.

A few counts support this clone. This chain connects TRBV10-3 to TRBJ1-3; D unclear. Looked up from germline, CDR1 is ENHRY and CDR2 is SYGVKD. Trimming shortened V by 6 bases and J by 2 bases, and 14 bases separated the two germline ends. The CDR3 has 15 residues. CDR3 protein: CAISLGGQAGNTIYF. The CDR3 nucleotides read TGTGCCATCAGCCTAGGAGGGCAGGCTGGAAACACCATATATTTT.

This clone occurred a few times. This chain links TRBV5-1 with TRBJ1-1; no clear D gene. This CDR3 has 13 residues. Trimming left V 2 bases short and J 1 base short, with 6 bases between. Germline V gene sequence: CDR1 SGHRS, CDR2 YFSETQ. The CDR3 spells CASSFVWNTEAFF. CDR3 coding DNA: TGCGCCAGCAGCTTCGTTTGGAACACTGAAGCTTTCTTT.

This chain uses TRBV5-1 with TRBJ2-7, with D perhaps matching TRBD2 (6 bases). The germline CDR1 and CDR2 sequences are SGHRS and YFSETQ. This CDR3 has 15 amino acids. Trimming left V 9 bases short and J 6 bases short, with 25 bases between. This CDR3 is CATSDGGENWGEQYF. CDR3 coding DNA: TGCGCCACGTCAGACGGCGGGGAAAACTGGGGCGAGCAGTACTTC. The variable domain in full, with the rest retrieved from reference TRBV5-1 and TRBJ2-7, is KAGVTQTPRYLIKTRGQQVTLSCSPISGHRSVSWYQQTPGQGLQFLFEYFSETQRNKGNFPGRFSGRQFSNSRSEMNVSTLELGDSALYLCATSDGGENWGEQYFGPGTRLTVT.

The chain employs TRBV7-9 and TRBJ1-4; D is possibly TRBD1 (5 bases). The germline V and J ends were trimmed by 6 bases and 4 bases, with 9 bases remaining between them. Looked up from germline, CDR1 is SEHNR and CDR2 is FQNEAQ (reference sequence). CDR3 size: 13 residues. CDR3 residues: CASRGLNNEKLFF. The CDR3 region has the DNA TGTGCCAGCAGGGGGCTGAATAATGAAAAACTGTTTTTT.

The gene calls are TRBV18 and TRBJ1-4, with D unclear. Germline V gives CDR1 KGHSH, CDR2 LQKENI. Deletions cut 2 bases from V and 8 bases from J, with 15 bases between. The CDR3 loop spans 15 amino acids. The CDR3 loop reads CASSPGLLRGEKLFF. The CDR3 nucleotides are TGTGCCAGCTCACCAGGACTTCTACGGGGAGAAAAACTGTTTTTT.